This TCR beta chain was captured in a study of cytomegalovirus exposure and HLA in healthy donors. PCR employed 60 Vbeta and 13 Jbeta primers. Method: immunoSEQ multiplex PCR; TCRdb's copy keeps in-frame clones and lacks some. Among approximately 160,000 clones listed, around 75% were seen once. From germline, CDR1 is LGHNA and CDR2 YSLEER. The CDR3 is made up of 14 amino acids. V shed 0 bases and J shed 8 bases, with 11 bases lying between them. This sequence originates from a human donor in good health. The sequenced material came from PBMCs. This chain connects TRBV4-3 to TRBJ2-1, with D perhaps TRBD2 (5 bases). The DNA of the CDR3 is TGCGCCAGCAGCCAAGAACTAGAAGGCTATGAGCAGTTCTTC. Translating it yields CASSQELEGYEQFF.